Here is one T cell receptor (beta chain) with its context. This specimen belongs to a study of blood T cell repertoires in COVID-19. Assay used: immunoSEQ multiplex PCR; TCRdb lists only in-frame clones, some missing. The sample contains approximately 280,000 clones, roughly 90% of which appear only once. Between the trimmed V and J ends, which lost 4 bases and 4 bases, there was a span of 10 bases. CDR3 length: 14 amino acids. Germline CDR1 is LGHDT and CDR2 is YNNKEL (reference sequence). The V call is TRBV3-1 (or the pseudogene TRBV3-2), the J call TRBJ2-2; D call uncertain. The TCR comes from a man in his forties with acute or convalescent COVID-19. The sequencing sample was made of peripheral blood. The CDR3 bases are TGTGCCAGCAGCCTCCTTCGGGTCACCGGGGAGCTGTTTTTT. Encoded protein: CASSLLRVTGELFF.